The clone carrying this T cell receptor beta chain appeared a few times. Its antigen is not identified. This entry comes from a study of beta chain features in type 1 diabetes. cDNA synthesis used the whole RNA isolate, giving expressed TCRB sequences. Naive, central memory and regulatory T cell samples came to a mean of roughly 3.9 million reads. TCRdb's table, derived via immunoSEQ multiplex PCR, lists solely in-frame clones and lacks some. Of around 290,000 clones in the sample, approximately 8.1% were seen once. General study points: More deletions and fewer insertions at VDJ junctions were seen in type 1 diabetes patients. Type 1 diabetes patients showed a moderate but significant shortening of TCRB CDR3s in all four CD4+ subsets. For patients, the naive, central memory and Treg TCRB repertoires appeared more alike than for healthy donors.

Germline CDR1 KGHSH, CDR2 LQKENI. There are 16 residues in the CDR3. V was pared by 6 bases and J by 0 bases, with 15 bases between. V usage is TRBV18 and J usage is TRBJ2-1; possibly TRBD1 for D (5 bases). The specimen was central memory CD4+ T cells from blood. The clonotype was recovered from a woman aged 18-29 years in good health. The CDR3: CASSYLDRNSYNEQFF. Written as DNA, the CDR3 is TGTGCCAGCTCCTACCTCGACAGAAACTCCTACAATGAGCAGTTCTTC.